This T cell receptor (beta chain) was recovered during a study of persistence of HIV-infected CD4 T cells. Sequencing used immunoSEQ version 4 in survey mode. Clones were sequenced by immunoSEQ multiplex PCR, and TCRdb holds only the in-frame ones, with some missing. Among nearly 20,000 clones listed, approximately 60% were seen once. This clone was seen just once. Its antigen is unknown. Looked up from germline, CDR1 is LNHDA and CDR2 is SQIVND (reference sequence). The CDR3 has 19 amino acids. Trimming took 5 bases from V and 5 from J; bases not matched to a gene: 18. Overlapping HIV-1 Gag 15-mer peptides at approximately 0.91 ug per peptide per mL were used. Sorting of responding CD4+ T cells relied on upregulated CD40 ligand together with CD69. Anti-CD28/CD49d costimulation, CD40-blocking antibody and enfuvirtide were given to CD8-depleted PBMCs for 15 to 20 hours.

The specimen was CD4+ T cells sorted from PBMCs after approximately 20-hour stimulation, collected from a patient who received antiretroviral therapy. This receptor was taken from an adult woman with HIV who was CMV-seropositive. This rearrangement joins TRBV19 to TRBJ2-1; TRBD2 agrees at 10 bases. Written as DNA, the CDR3 is TGTGCCAGTAGTCCCAACCGGCTAGCGGGGGTTCACCTTGACAATGAGCAGTTCTTC. Translated, it gives CASSPNRLAGVHLDNEQFF. The complete variable domain, with remaining parts taken from reference TRBV19 and TRBJ2-1, reads DGGITQSPKYLFRKEGQNVTLSCEQNLNHDAMYWYRQDPGQGLRLIYYSQIVNDFQKGDIAEGYSVSREKKESFPLTVTSAQKNPTAFYLCASSPNRLAGVHLDNEQFFGPGTRLTVL.